These 4 T cell receptor beta chains were all obtained from the same sample, sequenced in a study of cytomegalovirus exposure and HLA in healthy donors. A multiplex PCR was run with 60 Vbeta primers and 13 Jbeta primers. Profiled with immunoSEQ multiplex PCR; TCRdb holds only in-frame clones, not every one. The sample shows 100,000 to 150,000 clones, around 70% of them seen only once. The specimen sequenced was PBMCs. The receptors here all came from a woman between 40 and 50 years old in good health and CMV-seropositive.

This clone was seen more than once but under ten times. The same CDR3 is also encoded by other DNA sequences in this sample. The CDR3 nucleotides are TGCGCCAGCAGCCCCGGGACATTGAACACTGAAGCTTTCTTT. It translates to CASSPGTLNTEAFF. The rearrangement uses TRBV5-1 and TRBJ1-1, with D perhaps matching TRBD1 (6 bases). V gave up 4 bases and J gave up 0 bases, with 10 bases separating them. The CDR3 loop spans 14 amino acids. Per germline, CDR1 SGHRS and CDR2 YFSETQ.

This clone was observed a single time. This CDR3 is also generated by other DNA sequences in the sample. The chain combines TRBV7-9 with TRBJ2-5; 8 nucleotides line up with TRBD1. Germline CDR1 is SEHNR and CDR2 is FQNEAQ (reference sequence). The CDR3 has 13 residues. Trimming took 2 bases from V and 4 from J; bases not matched to a gene: 0. The CDR3 DNA reads TGTGCCAGCAGCTTACAGGGGGCAGAGACCCAGTACTTC. The encoded protein is CASSLQGAETQYF.

In its sample, this clone was seen a few times. The chain is built from TRBV18 and TRBJ2-1; 7 bases agree with TRBD2. Germline V lookup: CDR1 KGHSH, CDR2 LQKENI. This CDR3 has 15 residues. The J segment lost 2 bases and the V segment lost 3 bases, leaving 4 bases of the junction unmatched. Here the CDR3 DNA reads TGTGCCAGCTCACCGCCCGGGGGGACCTACAATGAGCAGTTCTTC. Amino acid sequence: CASSPPGGTYNEQFF.

The chain employs TRBV6-1 and TRBJ1-3; D unclear. Germline lookup yields CDR1 MNHNS and CDR2 SASEGT. The CDR3 is made up of 17 amino acids. The V end was cut by 0 bases, the J end by 0 bases, with 12 bases between. Here the CDR3 reads CASSEAPAELSGNTIYF. CDR3 bases: TGTGCCAGCAGTGAAGCCCCGGCGGAACTCTCTGGAAACACCATATATTTT.